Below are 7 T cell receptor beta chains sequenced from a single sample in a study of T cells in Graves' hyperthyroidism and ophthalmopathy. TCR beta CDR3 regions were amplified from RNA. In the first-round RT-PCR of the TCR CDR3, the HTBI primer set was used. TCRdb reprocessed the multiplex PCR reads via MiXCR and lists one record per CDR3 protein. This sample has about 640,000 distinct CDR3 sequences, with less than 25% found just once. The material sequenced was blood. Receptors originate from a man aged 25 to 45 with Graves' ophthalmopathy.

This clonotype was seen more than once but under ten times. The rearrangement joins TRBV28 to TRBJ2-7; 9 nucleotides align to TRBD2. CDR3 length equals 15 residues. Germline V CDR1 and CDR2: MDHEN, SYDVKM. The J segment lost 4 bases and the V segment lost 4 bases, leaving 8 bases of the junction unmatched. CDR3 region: CASSSGSGSQYEQYF. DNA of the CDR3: TGTGCCAGCAGTTCCGGTAGCGGGAGTCAGTACGAGCAGTACTTC. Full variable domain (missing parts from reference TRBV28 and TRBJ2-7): DVKVTQSSRYLVKRTGEKVFLECVQDMDHENMFWYRQDPGLGLRLIYFSYDVKMKEKGDIPEGYSVSREKKERFSLILESASTNQTSMYLCASSSGSGSQYEQYFGPGTRLTVT.

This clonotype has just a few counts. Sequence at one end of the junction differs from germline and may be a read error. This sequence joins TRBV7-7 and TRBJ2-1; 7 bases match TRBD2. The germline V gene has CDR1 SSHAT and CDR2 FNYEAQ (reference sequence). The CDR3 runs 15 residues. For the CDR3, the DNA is TGTGCTAGCAGCCCCTCTAGCGGAGGGTCCAATGAGCAGTTCTTC. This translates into CASSPSSGGSNEQFF.

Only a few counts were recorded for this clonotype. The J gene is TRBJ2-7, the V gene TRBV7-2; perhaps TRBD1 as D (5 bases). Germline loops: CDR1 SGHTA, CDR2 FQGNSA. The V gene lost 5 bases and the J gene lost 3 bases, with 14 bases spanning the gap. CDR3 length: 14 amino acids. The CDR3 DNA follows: TGTGCCAGCAGCCCCGATGACAGCTACTACGAGCAGTACTTC. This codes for CASSPDDSYYEQYF.

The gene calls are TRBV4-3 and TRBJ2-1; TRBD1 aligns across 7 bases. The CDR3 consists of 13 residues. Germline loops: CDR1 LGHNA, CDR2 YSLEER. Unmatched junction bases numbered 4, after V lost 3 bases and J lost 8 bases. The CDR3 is CASSQTGSHEQFF. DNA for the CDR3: TGCGCCAGCAGCCAGACAGGGTCCCATGAGCAGTTCTTC.

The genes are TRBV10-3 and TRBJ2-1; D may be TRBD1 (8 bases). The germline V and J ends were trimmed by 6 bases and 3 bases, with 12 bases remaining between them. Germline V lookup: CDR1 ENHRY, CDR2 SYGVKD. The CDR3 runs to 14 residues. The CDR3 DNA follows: TGTGCCATCAGGGACAGGGAGGGCTACAATGAGCAGTTCTTC. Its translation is CAIRDREGYNEQFF.

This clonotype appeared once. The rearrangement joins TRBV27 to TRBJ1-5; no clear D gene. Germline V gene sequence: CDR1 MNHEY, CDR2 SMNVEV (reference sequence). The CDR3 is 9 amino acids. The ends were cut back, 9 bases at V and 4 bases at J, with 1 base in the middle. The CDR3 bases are TGTGCCAGTAATCAGCCCCAGCATTTT. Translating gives CASNQPQHF.

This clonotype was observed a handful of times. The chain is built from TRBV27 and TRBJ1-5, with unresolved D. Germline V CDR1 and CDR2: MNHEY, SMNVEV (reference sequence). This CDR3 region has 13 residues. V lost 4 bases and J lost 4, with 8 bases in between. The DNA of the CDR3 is TGTGCCAGCAGTTATCAGGTTAATCAGCCCCAGCATTTT. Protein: CASSYQVNQPQHF.